Listed below are T cell receptor beta chains from one sample, sequenced in a study of CD8 T cells in ankylosing spondylitis. One entry per CDR3 protein results from TCRdb running MiXCR on the 5' RACE reads. The sample records 350,000 to 450,000 distinct CDR3 sequences, 26% being singletons. Sequenced input: blood, either unsorted or a sorted T cell fraction (not recorded which). These receptors all stem from a male donor with ankylosing spondylitis. The CDR3 runs from the conserved cysteine through the conserved F or W. D genes are given only for firm matches. Clone size is not always given. Where it is, it says once, few, many or a class for expanded clones.

clone_size j_call d_call v_call cdr3_aa cdr3_nt
few TRBJ2-2 . TRBV5-1 CASSVGDTGELFF TGCGCCAGCAGCGTCGGCGACACCGGGGAGCTGTTTTTT
. TRBJ1-2 TRBD1 TRBV13 CASSVGQAGVNYGYTF TGTGCCAGCAGCGTGGGACAGGCGGGAGTAAACTATGGCTACACCTTC
few TRBJ1-5 . TRBV15 CATSSGIIGQPQHF TGTGCCACCAGCAGCGGGATCATTGGGCAGCCCCAGCATTTT
. TRBJ2-2 . TRBV5-1 CASSLDRTGELFF TGCGCCAGCAGCCTGGACAGAACCGGGGAGCTGTTTTTT
. TRBJ2-7 . TRBV5-1 CASSLVGQTYEQYF TGCGCCAGCAGCTTGGTAGGACAGACCTACGAGCAGTACTTC
few TRBJ1-1 . TRBV29-1 CSVSPGIGNTEAFF TGCAGCGTCAGCCCCGGGATAGGGAACACTGAAGCTTTCTTT
. TRBJ2-4 TRBD2 TRBV20-1 CSAGGRLAGLVNKNIQYF TGCAGTGCTGGCGGTCGGCTAGCGGGCCTCGTGAACAAAAACATTCAGTACTTC
. TRBJ2-3 TRBD2 TRBV5-1 CASSLGLAGAPLTDTQYF TGCGCCAGCAGTTTAGGACTAGCGGGAGCCCCCCTCACAGATACGCAGTATTTT
. TRBJ2-2 . TRBV30 CAWSGSSGNTGELFF TGTGCCTGGAGTGGGTCCAGCGGGAACACCGGGGAGCTGTTTTTT
. TRBJ1-5 . TRBV19 CASSSSGPQHF TGTGCCAGTAGTTCGAGTGGGCCCCAGCATTTT
. TRBJ2-1 TRBD2 TRBV7-9 CASSLGLADSDEQFF TGTGCCAGCAGCCTGGGACTAGCGGATTCGGATGAGCAGTTCTTC
few TRBJ1-1 TRBD1 TRBV3-1 CASSLLTDRGTEAFF TGTGCCAGCAGCCTTTTAACGGACAGGGGCACTGAAGCTTTCTTT
few TRBJ1-2 . TRBV7-9 CASSLAAQGNGYTF TGTGCCAGCAGCTTAGCGGCCCAGGGCAATGGCTACACCTTC
few TRBJ2-1 . TRBV15 CATSRFTNYNEQFF TGTGCCACCAGCAGGTTTACCAACTACAATGAGCAGTTCTTC
few TRBJ2-1 . TRBV12-3/TRBV12-4 CASSLALGSLGDNEQFF TGTGCCAGCAGTTTAGCGCTGGGTAGCTTAGGGGACAATGAGCAGTTCTTC
. TRBJ1-5 . TRBV27 CASRGEGQPQHF TGTGCCAGCAGGGGGGAAGGACAGCCCCAGCATTTT
few TRBJ2-1 TRBD2 TRBV27 CASSPWGGDHNEQFF TGTGCCAGCAGTCCTTGGGGAGGGGACCACAATGAGCAGTTCTTC
. TRBJ2-1 TRBD2 TRBV11-1 CASSALGGLAGKNEQFF TGTGCCAGCAGCGCCTTGGGGGGACTAGCGGGGAAAAATGAGCAGTTCTTC
. TRBJ1-4 . TRBV5-1 CASSLASTTATNEKLFF TGCGCCAGCAGCTTGGCAAGCACGACAGCAACTAATGAAAAACTGTTTTTT
. TRBJ2-1 TRBD2 TRBV4-2 CASSQDPGEGDNEQFF TGTGCCAGCAGCCAAGATCCGGGGGAGGGCGACAATGAGCAGTTCTTC
. TRBJ2-2 TRBD2 TRBV7-9 CASNLVAGDTGELFF TGTGCCAGCAACTTAGTGGCGGGAGACACCGGGGAGCTGTTTTTT
. TRBJ2-3 . TRBV20-1 CSANPSPAGDTQYF TGCAGTGCTAATCCCAGCCCTGCTGGGGATACGCAGTATTTT
. TRBJ1-2 . TRBV6-5 CASSLLGDSYGYTF TGTGCCAGCAGTTTACTCGGTGACAGCTATGGCTACACCTTC
few TRBJ1-1 . TRBV12-3/TRBV12-4 CASSKGGAGTEAFF TGTGCCAGCAGTAAGGGGGGGGCAGGGACTGAAGCTTTCTTT
once TRBJ1-5 . TRBV6-5 CASSYYPSNQPQHF TGTGCCAGCAGTTACTATCCCTCTAATCAGCCCCAGCATTTT
few TRBJ1-2 . TRBV24-1 CATSDPRDGSYGYTF TGTGCCACCAGTGATCCACGGGACGGAAGTTATGGCTACACCTTC
few TRBJ1-1 TRBD1 TRBV3-1 CASSDPGQLAFF TGTGCCAGCAGTGATCCGGGACAGTTGGCTTTCTTT
. TRBJ1-2 . TRBV2 CASSAGAGYTF TGTGCCAGCAGTGCAGGGGCTGGCTACACCTTC
few TRBJ2-2 . TRBV20-1 CSAAGRPNTGELFF TGCAGTGCTGCGGGACGTCCGAACACCGGGGAGCTGTTTTTT
few TRBJ2-5 . TRBV5-1 CASSLEPGQETQYF TGCGCCAGCAGCTTGGAACCAGGGCAAGAGACCCAGTACTTC
few TRBJ1-5 . TRBV2 CARTADRLQPQHF TGTGCCAGAACGGCAGACAGGCTTCAGCCCCAGCATTTT
. TRBJ1-5 . TRBV7-2 CASSLGGRNNQPQHF TGTGCCAGCAGCTTAGGAGGGAGGAACAATCAGCCCCAGCATTTT
. TRBJ2-3 . TRBV29-1 CSVTLILTDTQYF TGCAGCGTGACCCTTATCCTCACAGATACGCAGTATTTT
few TRBJ1-1 . TRBV3-1 CASSQRQGNTEAFF TGTGCCAGCAGCCAACGGCAGGGGAACACTGAAGCTTTCTTT
few TRBJ2-1 . TRBV18 CASSPAPGIADEQFF TGTGCCAGCTCACCCGCCCCAGGCATAGCAGATGAGCAGTTCTTC
. TRBJ1-3 . TRBV3-1 CASSQADGRSGNTIYF TGTGCCAGCAGCCAAGCGGACGGCCGCTCTGGAAACACCATATATTTT
. TRBJ1-4 . TRBV30 CAWSPTGGDEKLFF TGTGCCTGGAGCCCGACGGGGGGGGACGAAAAACTGTTTTTT
few TRBJ1-1 . TRBV11-2 CASSFSGTDEAFF TGTGCCAGCAGCTTTTCGGGGACGGATGAAGCTTTCTTT
. TRBJ1-1 . TRBV10-1 CASSEFIDTEAFF TGCGCCAGCAGTGAATTTATAGACACTGAAGCTTTCTTT
few TRBJ2-1 . TRBV24-1 CATSDTLGESFNEQFF TGTGCCACCAGTGACACCCTTGGCGAGTCTTTCAATGAGCAGTTCTTC
. TRBJ2-3 TRBD1 TRBV5-4 CASSPSGGDTQYF TGTGCCAGCAGCCCGTCAGGGGGAGATACGCAGTATTTT
once TRBJ2-1 . TRBV15 CATSREPGSGEQFF TGTGCCACCAGCAGAGAGCCAGGGTCCGGTGAGCAGTTCTTC
. TRBJ1-2 TRBD1 TRBV11-2 CASSFLGQPASGYTF TGTGCCAGCAGCTTCCTGGGACAGCCAGCCTCTGGCTACACCTTC
few TRBJ2-2 . TRBV11-2 CASSPPGANTGELFF TGTGCCAGCAGCCCACCGGGCGCCAACACCGGGGAGCTGTTTTTT
few TRBJ1-2 . TRBV20-1 CSAVVGHGYTF TGCAGTGCTGTTGTGGGACATGGCTACACCTTC
. TRBJ2-1 . TRBV5-1 CASSLEGSARNNEQFF TGCGCCAGCAGCTTGGAAGGGTCAGCCCGTAACAATGAGCAGTTCTTC